This T cell receptor beta chain is drawn from a study of Tregs in tolerant kidney transplant recipients. CDR1 SGHTA and CDR2 FQGNSA come from the germline V gene. The CDR3 contains 16 residues. V trimming: 4 bases; J trimming: 1 base; junction bases outside the gene matches: 9. Profiling relied on immunoSEQ multiplex PCR, and the TCRdb table lists in-frame clones only, not all of them. The table records 74,000 or so clones, roughly 90% of them present only once. Study results and limitations: Tregs expanded with activated donor B cells seemed most donor-specific. Antigen-driven expansion was suggested because donor-specific Tregs expanded more than all Tregs in tolerant patients. Biological reproducibility was not directly addressed, but technical replication error appeared minimal.

Worth noting for this clone: The antigen is unknown.

Related graft donors supplied nonmyeloablative bone marrow transplants, and mixed chimerism was transient. CD4+CD25+CD127- Tregs, CD4+CD25- non-Tregs, CD4 and CD8 cells were sorted. V is TRBV7-2 and J is TRBJ2-5; TRBD2 matches 7 bases. The source material was CD4+ T cells from blood (PBMCs), sampled 24 months after the transplant. The origin of this receptor is a human patient who received a combined kidney and bone marrow transplant. The graft donor may have given rise to some T cells. The CDR3 spells CASSWLGGGVQETQYF. As DNA, the CDR3 is TGTGCCAGCAGCTGGCTTGGCGGGGGAGTCCAAGAGACCCAGTACTTC.